These T cell receptor beta chains were read from a single sample in a study of OX40 agonist ivuxolimab in advanced cancers. Libraries were prepared by immunoSEQ multiplex PCR; TCRdb keeps only in-frame clonotypes and omits some of them. The sample includes tens of thousands of clones, 90% to 95% of them seen just once. This sample comprised CD4+ or CD8+ T cells sorted from blood, obtained in a trial of the OX40 agonist ivuxolimab. The receptors shown here come from an adult with an advanced solid tumor such as melanoma, head and neck, liver or kidney cancer. The CDR3 runs from the conserved cysteine through the conserved F or W. The D gene is left open where the match is weak. The size field is filled for only some rows; it gives once, few, many or a size class.

j_call | v_call | clone_size | d_call | cdr3_aa | cdr3_nt
TRBJ2-1 | TRBV6-5 | - | TRBD1 | CASSGRDRDNEQFF | TGTGCCAGCAGTGGCCGGGACAGAGACAATGAGCAGTTCTTC
TRBJ1-5 | TRBV19 | - | - | CASSMLRVGNQPQHF | TGTGCCAGTAGTATGCTTCGGGTGGGCAATCAGCCCCAGCATTTT
TRBJ2-7 | TRBV6-1 | - | - | CASSESISGVYEQYF | TGTGCCAGCAGTGAATCGATATCGGGTGTGTACGAGCAGTACTTC
TRBJ2-1 | TRBV28 | - | TRBD2 | CASSPLILAGAVYNEQFF | TGTGCCAGCAGTCCGTTAATATTAGCGGGAGCCGTTTACAATGAGCAGTTCTTC
TRBJ2-6 | TRBV10-1 | - | - | CASSGTASGANVLTF | TGCGCCAGCAGTGGGACAGCCTCTGGGGCCAACGTCCTGACTTTC
TRBJ2-3 | TRBV11-2 | - | TRBD2 | CASSLATSGRTDTQYF | TGTGCCAGCAGCTTAGCAACTAGCGGGAGGACAGATACGCAGTATTTT
TRBJ1-3 | TRBV29-1 | - | TRBD1 | CSAEGAQGGGNTIYF | TGCAGCGCCGAGGGGGCTCAGGGTGGTGGAAACACCATATATTTT
TRBJ1-4 | TRBV5-1 | - | - | CASSFGGGTEKLFF | TGCGCCAGCAGCTTTGGCGGGGGGACGGAAAAACTGTTTTTT
TRBJ2-5 | TRBV10-3 | once | - | CAISGLQETQYF | TGTGCCATCAGTGGACTGCAAGAGACCCAGTACTTC
TRBJ2-7 | TRBV30 | - | - | CAWSPIIHGGEQYF | TGTGCCTGGAGTCCTATTATTCACGGCGGGGAGCAGTACTTC
TRBJ2-1 | TRBV5-6 | - | - | CASSLALGRKFF | TGTGCCAGCAGCTTGGCTTTGGGGCGTAAGTTCTTC
TRBJ1-1 | TRBV7-3 | - | - | CASSESGPLTEAFF | TGTGCCAGCAGCGAATCGGGCCCCTTGACTGAAGCTTTCTTT
TRBJ1-1 | TRBV28 | - | - | CASSLTTGLPRTEAFF | TGTGCCAGCAGCCTAACAACAGGGCTCCCTAGGACTGAAGCTTTCTTT
TRBJ1-5 | TRBV2 | - | TRBD1 | CASRAGTGGQPQHF | TGTGCCAGCAGGGCTGGGACAGGGGGTCAGCCCCAGCATTTT
TRBJ2-3 | TRBV19 | - | - | CASRFQGGTDTQYF | TGTGCCAGTAGATTCCAAGGGGGGACAGATACGCAGTATTTT
TRBJ2-3 | TRBV6-4 | - | - | CASSDSGGTDTQYF | TGTGCCAGCAGTGACTCGGGGGGCACAGATACGCAGTATTTT
TRBJ2-3 | TRBV9 | - | - | CASSSQGGRTDTQYF | TGTGCCAGCAGCTCACAGGGGGGGCGCACAGATACGCAGTATTTT
TRBJ2-7 | TRBV18 | - | TRBD2 | CASSPSGGSYEQYF | TGTGCCAGCTCACCTTCGGGGGGCTCCTACGAGCAGTACTTC
TRBJ1-2 | TRBV5-3 | - | - | CARSPGGEDSAYGYTF | TGTGCCAGAAGCCCTGGTGGGGAGGACAGCGCTTATGGCTACACCTTC
TRBJ2-7 | TRBV28 | - | TRBD1 | CASRPHSGGGYEQYF | TGTGCCAGCAGGCCTCATTCAGGGGGCGGGTACGAGCAGTACTTC
TRBJ1-1 | TRBV7-9 | - | - | CASSLEQNLNTEAFF | TGTGCCAGCAGCTTAGAACAGAATCTGAACACTGAAGCTTTCTTT
TRBJ2-3 | TRBV30 | - | - | CAWSSAGNTDTQYF | TGTGCCTGGAGTAGTGCGGGGAACACAGATACGCAGTATTTT
TRBJ1-1 | TRBV7-2 | - | TRBD1 | CASTRTGPRVNTEAFF | TGTGCCAGCACGAGGACAGGTCCGCGGGTGAACACTGAAGCTTTCTTT
TRBJ2-4 | TRBV4-2 | - | - | CASSQVSQAKNIQYF | TGTGCCAGCAGCCAAGTATCCCAAGCCAAAAACATTCAGTACTTC
TRBJ2-3 | TRBV13 | - | TRBD1 | CASSLVGQGAGDTQYF | TGTGCCAGCAGCTTAGTGGGACAGGGGGCTGGGGATACGCAGTATTTT
TRBJ2-6 | TRBV28 | - | - | CASSLWASGNSGANVLTF | TGTGCCAGCAGTTTATGGGCCAGTGGGAATTCTGGGGCCAACGTCCTGACTTTC
TRBJ1-2 | TRBV9 | - | TRBD1 | CASSLGQNYGYTF | TGTGCCAGCAGCCTGGGACAGAACTATGGCTACACCTTC
TRBJ1-2 | TRBV2 | - | - | CASSARLGSNYGYTF | TGTGCCAGCAGCGCCCGGCTGGGTTCTAACTATGGCTACACCTTC
TRBJ2-1 | TRBV9 | - | - | CASSARSWGEQFF | TGTGCCAGCAGCGCCCGATCATGGGGCGAGCAGTTCTTC
TRBJ1-2 | TRBV28 | - | - | CASSLTGPYGYTF | TGTGCCAGCAGTTTAACAGGGCCTTATGGCTACACCTTC
TRBJ1-3 | TRBV6-1 | - | - | CASTGNSGNTIYF | TGTGCCAGCACGGGGAACTCTGGAAACACCATATATTTT
TRBJ2-1 | TRBV10-3 | - | TRBD1 | CAIRGTGTGYNEQFF | TGTGCCATCAGGGGAACCGGGACAGGGTACAATGAGCAGTTCTTC
TRBJ2-5 | TRBV21-1 | once | - | CASSKSDQETQYF | TGTGCCAGCAGCAAATCTGACCAAGAGACCCAGTACTTC
TRBJ2-1 | TRBV19 | - | - | CASSPRGAYNEQFF | TGTGCCAGTAGTCCCAGGGGGGCCTACAATGAGCAGTTCTTC
TRBJ2-7 | TRBV5-4 | - | - | CASTLPGTSLSEQYF | TGTGCCAGCACCCTGCCTGGGACTTCTCTTTCTGAGCAGTACTTC
TRBJ2-7 | TRBV5-1 | - | - | CASSSRGNSYEQYF | TGCGCCAGCAGCTCCAGGGGAAACTCCTACGAGCAGTACTTC
TRBJ1-4 | TRBV7-8 | - | - | CASSFTDRLFEKLFF | TGTGCCAGCAGCTTCACCGACAGGTTGTTTGAAAAACTGTTTTTT
TRBJ1-3 | TRBV30 | - | TRBD1 | CAWSARTGGLRWGNTIYF | TGTGCCTGGAGTGCGAGGACAGGGGGCCTAAGATGGGGTAACACCATATATTTT
TRBJ2-7 | TRBV6-5 | - | - | CASTADNVNEQYF | TGTGCCAGCACCGCGGACAATGTGAACGAGCAGTACTTC
TRBJ1-2 | TRBV19 | - | TRBD1 | CASTQTGGNYGYTF | TGTGCCAGTACCCAGACAGGGGGTAACTATGGCTACACCTTC
TRBJ1-2 | TRBV7-9 | - | - | CASSPGPTHGYTF | TGTGCCAGCAGCCCAGGCCCTACCCATGGCTACACCTTC
TRBJ2-3 | TRBV5-1 | - | TRBD1 | CASSLGQGPTDTQYF | TGCGCCAGCAGCTTGGGACAGGGGCCAACAGATACGCAGTATTTT
TRBJ2-7 | TRBV6-5 | once | - | CASRDTTSHHEQYF | TGTGCCAGCAGGGATACGACGTCCCACCACGAGCAGTACTTC
TRBJ2-1 | TRBV6-1 | - | TRBD1 | CASSTGGAGSNEQFF | TGTGCCAGCAGTACAGGGGGCGCAGGGTCCAATGAGCAGTTCTTC
TRBJ2-1 | TRBV28 | - | - | CASGLYNEQFF | TGTGCCAGCGGTCTTTACAATGAGCAGTTCTTC
TRBJ2-4 | TRBV27 | - | TRBD1 | CASSQQGAGNIQYF | TGTGCCAGCAGCCAACAGGGGGCGGGAAACATTCAGTACTTC
TRBJ2-5 | TRBV7-9 | - | - | CASIPFVQETQYF | TGTGCCAGCATCCCTTTTGTCCAAGAGACCCAGTACTTC
TRBJ1-5 | TRBV28 | - | TRBD1 | CASSWTGWNQPQHF | TGTGCCAGCAGCTGGACAGGGTGGAACCAGCCCCAGCATTTT
TRBJ1-5 | TRBV25-1 | few | TRBD1 | CASRQTGDNQPQHF | TGTGCCAGCAGGCAGACAGGGGACAATCAGCCCCAGCATTTT
TRBJ2-5 | TRBV19 | - | TRBD2 | CASRLAGGPETQYF | TGTGCCAGTAGATTAGCGGGAGGGCCAGAGACCCAGTACTTC
TRBJ2-3 | TRBV6-1 | - | - | CASRVQGTDTQYF | TGTGCCAGCAGAGTACAGGGCACAGATACGCAGTATTTT
TRBJ1-2 | TRBV5-8 | - | TRBD1 | CASSLKQGAGGYTF | TGTGCCAGCAGCTTGAAGCAGGGGGCGGGTGGCTACACCTTC
TRBJ2-7 | TRBV28 | - | - | CASRNNHLASCHF | TGTGCCAGCAGAAACAACCACTTGGCCAGTTGCCACTTC
TRBJ2-7 | TRBV7-9 | - | TRBD1 | CASSLSWGQSYEQYF | TGTGCCAGCAGCTTGTCATGGGGACAGTCCTACGAGCAGTACTTC
TRBJ2-5 | TRBV10-3 | - | - | CAISESRQAIQETQYF | TGTGCCATCAGTGAGTCTAGACAGGCAATACAAGAGACCCAGTACTTC